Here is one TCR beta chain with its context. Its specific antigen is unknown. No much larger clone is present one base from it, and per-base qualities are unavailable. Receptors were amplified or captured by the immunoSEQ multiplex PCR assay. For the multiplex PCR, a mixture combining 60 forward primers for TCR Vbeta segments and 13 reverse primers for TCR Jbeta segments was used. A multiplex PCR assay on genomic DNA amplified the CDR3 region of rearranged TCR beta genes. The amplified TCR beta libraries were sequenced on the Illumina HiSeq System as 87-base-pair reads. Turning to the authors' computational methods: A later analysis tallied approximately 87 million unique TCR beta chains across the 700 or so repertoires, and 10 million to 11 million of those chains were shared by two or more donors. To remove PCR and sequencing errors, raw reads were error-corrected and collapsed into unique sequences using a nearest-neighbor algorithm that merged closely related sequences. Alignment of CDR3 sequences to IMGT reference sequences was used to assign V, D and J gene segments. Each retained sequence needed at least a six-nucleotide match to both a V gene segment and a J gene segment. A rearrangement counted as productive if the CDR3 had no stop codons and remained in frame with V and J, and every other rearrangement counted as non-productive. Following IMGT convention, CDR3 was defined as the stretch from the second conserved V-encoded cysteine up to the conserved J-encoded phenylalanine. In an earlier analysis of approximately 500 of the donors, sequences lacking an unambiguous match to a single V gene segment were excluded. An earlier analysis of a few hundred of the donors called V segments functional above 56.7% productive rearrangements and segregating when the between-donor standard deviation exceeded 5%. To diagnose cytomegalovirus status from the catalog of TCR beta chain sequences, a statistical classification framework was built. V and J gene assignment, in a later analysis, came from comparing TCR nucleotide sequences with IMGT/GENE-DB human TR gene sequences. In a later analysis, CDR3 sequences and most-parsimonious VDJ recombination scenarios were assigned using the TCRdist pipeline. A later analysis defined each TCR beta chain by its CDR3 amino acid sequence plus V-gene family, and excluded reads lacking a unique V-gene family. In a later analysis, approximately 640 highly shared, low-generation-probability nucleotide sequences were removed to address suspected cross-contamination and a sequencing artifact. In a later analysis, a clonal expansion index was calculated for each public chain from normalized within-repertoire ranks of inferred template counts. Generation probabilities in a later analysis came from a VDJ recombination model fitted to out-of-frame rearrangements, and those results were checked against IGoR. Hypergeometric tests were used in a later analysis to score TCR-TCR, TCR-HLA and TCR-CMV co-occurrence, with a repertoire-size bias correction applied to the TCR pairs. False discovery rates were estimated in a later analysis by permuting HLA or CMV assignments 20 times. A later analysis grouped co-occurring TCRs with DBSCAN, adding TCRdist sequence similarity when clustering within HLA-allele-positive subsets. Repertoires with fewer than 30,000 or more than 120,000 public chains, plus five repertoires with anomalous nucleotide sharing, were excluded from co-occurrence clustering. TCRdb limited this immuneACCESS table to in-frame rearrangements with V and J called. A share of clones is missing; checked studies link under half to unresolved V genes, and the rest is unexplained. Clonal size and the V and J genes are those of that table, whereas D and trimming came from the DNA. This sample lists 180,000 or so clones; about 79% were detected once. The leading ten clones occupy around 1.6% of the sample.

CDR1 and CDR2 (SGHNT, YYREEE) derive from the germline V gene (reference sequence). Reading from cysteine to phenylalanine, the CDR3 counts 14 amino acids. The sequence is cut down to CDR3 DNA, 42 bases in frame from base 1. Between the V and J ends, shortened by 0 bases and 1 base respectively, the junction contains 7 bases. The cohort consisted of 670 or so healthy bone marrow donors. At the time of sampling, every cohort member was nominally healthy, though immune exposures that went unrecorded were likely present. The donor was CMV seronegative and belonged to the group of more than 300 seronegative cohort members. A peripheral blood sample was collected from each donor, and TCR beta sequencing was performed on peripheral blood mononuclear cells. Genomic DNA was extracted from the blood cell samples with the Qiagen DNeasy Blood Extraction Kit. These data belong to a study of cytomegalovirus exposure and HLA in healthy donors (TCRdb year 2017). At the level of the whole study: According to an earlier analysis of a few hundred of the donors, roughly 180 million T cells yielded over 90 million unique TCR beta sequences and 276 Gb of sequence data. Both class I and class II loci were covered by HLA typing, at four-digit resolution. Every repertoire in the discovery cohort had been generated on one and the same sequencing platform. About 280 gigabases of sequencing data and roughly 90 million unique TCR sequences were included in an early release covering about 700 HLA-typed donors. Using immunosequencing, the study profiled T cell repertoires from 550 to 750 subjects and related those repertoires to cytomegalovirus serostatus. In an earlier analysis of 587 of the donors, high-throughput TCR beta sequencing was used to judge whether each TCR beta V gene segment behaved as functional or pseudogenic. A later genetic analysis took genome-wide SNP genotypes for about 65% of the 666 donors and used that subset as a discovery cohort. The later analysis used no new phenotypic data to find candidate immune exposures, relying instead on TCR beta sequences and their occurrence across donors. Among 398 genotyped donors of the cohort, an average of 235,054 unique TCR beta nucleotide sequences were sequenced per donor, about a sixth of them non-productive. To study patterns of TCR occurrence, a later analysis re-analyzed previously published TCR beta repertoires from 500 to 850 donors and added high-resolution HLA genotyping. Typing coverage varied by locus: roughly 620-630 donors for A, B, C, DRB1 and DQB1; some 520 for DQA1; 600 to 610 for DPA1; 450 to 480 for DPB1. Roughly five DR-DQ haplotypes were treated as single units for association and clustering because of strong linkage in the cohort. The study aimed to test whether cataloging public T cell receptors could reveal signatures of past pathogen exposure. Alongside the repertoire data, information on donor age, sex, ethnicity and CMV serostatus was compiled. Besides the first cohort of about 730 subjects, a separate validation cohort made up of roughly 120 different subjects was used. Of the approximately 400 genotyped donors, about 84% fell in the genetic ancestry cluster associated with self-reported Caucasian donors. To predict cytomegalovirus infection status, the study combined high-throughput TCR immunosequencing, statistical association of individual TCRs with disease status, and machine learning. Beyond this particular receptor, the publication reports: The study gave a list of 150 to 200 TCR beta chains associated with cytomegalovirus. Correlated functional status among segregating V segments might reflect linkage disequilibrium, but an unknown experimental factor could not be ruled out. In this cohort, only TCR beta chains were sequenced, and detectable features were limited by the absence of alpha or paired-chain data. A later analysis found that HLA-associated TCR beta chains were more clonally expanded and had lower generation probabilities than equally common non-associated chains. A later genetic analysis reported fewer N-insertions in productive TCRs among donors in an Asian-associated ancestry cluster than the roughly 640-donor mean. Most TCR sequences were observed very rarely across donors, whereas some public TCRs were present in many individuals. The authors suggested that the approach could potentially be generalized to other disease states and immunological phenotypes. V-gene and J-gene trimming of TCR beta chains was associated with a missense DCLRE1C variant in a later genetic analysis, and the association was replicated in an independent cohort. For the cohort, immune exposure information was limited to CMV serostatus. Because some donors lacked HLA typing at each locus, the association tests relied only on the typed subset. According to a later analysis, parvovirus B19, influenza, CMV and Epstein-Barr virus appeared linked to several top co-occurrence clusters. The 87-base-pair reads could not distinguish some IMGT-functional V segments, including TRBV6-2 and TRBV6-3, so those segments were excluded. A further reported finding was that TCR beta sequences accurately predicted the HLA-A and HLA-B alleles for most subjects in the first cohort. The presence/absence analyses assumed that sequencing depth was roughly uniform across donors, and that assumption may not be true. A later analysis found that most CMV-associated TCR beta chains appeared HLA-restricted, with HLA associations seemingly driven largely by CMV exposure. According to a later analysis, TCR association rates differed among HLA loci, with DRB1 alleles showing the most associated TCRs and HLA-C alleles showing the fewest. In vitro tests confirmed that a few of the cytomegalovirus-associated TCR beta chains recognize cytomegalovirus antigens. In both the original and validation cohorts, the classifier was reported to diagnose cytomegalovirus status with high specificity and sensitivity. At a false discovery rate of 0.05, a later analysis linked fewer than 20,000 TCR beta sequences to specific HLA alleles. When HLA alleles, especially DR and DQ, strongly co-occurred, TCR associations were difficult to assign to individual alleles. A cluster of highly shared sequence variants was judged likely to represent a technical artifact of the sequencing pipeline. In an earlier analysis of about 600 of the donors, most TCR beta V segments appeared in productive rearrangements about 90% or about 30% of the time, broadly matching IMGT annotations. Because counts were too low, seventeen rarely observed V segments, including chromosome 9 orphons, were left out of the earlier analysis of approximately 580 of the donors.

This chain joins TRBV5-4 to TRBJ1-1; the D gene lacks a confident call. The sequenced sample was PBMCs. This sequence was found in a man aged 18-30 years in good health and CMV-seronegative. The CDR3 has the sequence CASSLDFKNTEAFF. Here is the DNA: TGTGCCAGCAGCTTGGATTTCAAGAACACTGAAGCTTTCTTT.